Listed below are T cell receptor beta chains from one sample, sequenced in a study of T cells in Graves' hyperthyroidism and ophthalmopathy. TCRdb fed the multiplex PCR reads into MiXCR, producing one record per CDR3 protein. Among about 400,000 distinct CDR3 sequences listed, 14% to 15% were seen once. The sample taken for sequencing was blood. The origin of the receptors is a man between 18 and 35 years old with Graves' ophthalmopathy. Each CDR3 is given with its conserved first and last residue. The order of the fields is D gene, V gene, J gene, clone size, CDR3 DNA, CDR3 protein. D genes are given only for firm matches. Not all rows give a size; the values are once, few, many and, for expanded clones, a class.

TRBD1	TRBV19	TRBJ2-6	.	TGTGCCAGTAGTATCCGGGACAGGGGAATTGGGGCCAACGTCCTGACTTTC	CASSIRDRGIGANVLTF
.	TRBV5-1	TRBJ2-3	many	TGCGCCAGCAGCTTGGTCCCCGAGGTTTCAGATACGCAGTATTTT	CASSLVPEVSDTQYF
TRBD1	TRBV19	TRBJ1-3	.	TGTGCCAGTAGTACACAGGGGGAAAACACCATATATTTT	CASSTQGENTIYF
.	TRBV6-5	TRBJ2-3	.	TGTGCCAGCAGTTACTACAGCGCAGATACGCAGTATTTT	CASSYYSADTQYF
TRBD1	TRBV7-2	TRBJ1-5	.	TGTGCCAGCAGCTCACAGGGGGGAACGCGGCCCCAGCATTTT	CASSSQGGTRPQHF
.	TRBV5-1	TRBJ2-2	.	TGCGCCAGCAGCTTTTACGGGGTTAACACCGGGGAGCTGTTTTTT	CASSFYGVNTGELFF
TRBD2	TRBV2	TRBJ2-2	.	TGTGCCAGCATTACCTTTGGCGGGGGGCGAACCGGGGAGCTGTTTTTT	CASITFGGGRTGELFF
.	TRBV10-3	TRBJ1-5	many	TGTGCCATCAGTGATACCAGAGAAAATCAGCCCCAGCATTTT	CAISDTRENQPQHF
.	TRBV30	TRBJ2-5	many	TGTGCCTGGAGTCGCCTGGAGCGCCAAGAGACCCAGTACTTC	CAWSRLERQETQYF
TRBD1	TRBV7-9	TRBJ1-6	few	TGTGCCAGCAGCGGGGGGACAGGAGGAGGGGCCCCGTCACCCCTCCACTTT	CASSGGTGGGAPSPLHF
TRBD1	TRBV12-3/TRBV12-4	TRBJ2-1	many	TGTGCCAGCAGTGAGGGACAGGGCTACAATGAGCAGTTCTTC	CASSEGQGYNEQFF
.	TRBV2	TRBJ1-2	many	TGTGCCAGCAGCGTGGACAGTCACTATGGCTACACCTTC	CASSVDSHYGYTF
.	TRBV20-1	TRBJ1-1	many	TGCAGTGCTAGAGATCCGGCCCGTTCGAACACTGAAGCTTTCTTT	CSARDPARSNTEAFF
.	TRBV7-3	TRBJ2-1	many	TGTGCCAGCAGCTCGGGACTGCGATCCTACAATGAGCAGTTCTTC	CASSSGLRSYNEQFF
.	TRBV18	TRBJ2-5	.	TGTGCCAGCTCAGGCCAGGGGGGCTCGGAGACCCAGTACTTC	CASSGQGGSETQYF
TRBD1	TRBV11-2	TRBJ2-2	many	TGTGCCAGCAGCCCAGGTCATGGACAGGGGCGCACCGGGGAGCTGTTTTTT	CASSPGHGQGRTGELFF
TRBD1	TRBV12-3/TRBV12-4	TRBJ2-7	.	TGTGCCAGCAGTTTCGGGACAGGGGGCCTCGAGCAGTACTTC	CASSFGTGGLEQYF
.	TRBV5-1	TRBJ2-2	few	TGCGCCAGCAGCACCCGGGAAATGGGCACCGGGGAGCTGTTTTTT	CASSTREMGTGELFF
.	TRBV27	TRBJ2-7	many	TGTGCCAGCAGTTTTGGTGCCCAGACCTACGAGCAGTACTTC	CASSFGAQTYEQYF
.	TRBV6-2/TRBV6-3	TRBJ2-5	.	TGTGCCAGCACCCCCGTACCTTGGGAGACCCAGTACTTC	CASTPVPWETQYF
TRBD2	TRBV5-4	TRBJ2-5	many	TGTGCCAGCGGCAGAGCGGGAGGGCCAGAGACCCAGTACTTC	CASGRAGGPETQYF
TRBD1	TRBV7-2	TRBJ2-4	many	TGTGCCAGCAGCTCCGACAGGGGGACCCTACCGCACATTCAGTACTTC	CASSSDRGTLPHIQYF
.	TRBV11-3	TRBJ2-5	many	TGTGCCAGCAGCTTACAGGCTTCCGGGGAGACCCAGTACTTC	CASSLQASGETQYF